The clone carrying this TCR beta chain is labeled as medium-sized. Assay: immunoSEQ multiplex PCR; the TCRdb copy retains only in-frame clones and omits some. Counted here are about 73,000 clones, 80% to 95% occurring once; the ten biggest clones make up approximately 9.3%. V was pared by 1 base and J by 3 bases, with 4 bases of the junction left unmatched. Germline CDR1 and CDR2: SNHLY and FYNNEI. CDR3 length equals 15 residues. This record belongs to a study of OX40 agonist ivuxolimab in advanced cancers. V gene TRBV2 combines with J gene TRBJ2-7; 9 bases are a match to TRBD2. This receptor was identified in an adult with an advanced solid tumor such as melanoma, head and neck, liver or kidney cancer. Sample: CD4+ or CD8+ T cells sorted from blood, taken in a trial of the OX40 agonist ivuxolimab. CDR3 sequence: CASSEGASGVYEQYF. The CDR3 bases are TGTGCCAGCAGTGAAGGGGCTAGCGGGGTCTACGAGCAGTACTTC.